This TCR beta chain was captured by sequencing in a study of neoadjuvant nivolumab and ipilimumab in lung cancer. General study points: From pretherapy to surgery, tumor richness and clonality rose with dual therapy.

The CDR3 consists of 13 residues. Germline lookup yields CDR1 SNHLY and CDR2 FYNNEI. V was shortened by 11 bases and J by 7 bases, with 15 bases between the two germline ends. The table came from immunoSEQ multiplex PCR; TCRdb's copy has only in-frame clones and leaves some out. The sample holds fewer than 35,000 clones, over 75% seen once. As to this clone: Its specificity is unknown.

The starting material was peripheral blood, obtained after neoadjuvant nivolumab, alone or with ipilimumab, at or shortly before surgery. The chain combines TRBV2 with TRBJ1-6, with D maybe TRBD1 (6 bases). The TCR originated in an adult with non-small cell lung cancer. The CDR3 region has the DNA TGTGCCGGCCGACGGGACATCAATTCACCCCTCCACTTT. Amino acids: CAGRRDINSPLHF.